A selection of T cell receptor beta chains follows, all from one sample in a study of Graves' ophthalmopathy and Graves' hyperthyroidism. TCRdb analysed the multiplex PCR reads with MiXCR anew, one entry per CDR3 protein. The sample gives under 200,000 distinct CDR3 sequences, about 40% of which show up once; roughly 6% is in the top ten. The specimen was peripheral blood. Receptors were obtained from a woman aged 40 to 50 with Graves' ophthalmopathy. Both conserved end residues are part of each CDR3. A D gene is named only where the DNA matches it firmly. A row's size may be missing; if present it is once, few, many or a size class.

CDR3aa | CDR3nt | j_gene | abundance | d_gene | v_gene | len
CASRGLAVSTDTQYF | TGTGCCAGCAGGGGACTAGCGGTTAGCACAGATACGCAGTATTTT | TRBJ2-3 | NA | TRBD2 | TRBV11-2 | 15
CAISESNGYTF | TGTGCCATCAGTGAGTCGAACGGCTACACCTTC | TRBJ1-2 | many | NA | TRBV10-3 | 11
CASSPLLLAGSQETQYF | TGTGCCAGCTCACCACTTTTACTAGCGGGGTCCCAAGAGACCCAGTACTTC | TRBJ2-5 | NA | TRBD2 | TRBV18 | 17
CATSPSSGANVLTF | TGTGCCACCAGTCCATCCTCCGGGGCCAACGTCCTGACTTTC | TRBJ2-6 | many | NA | TRBV19 | 14
CASSGQDAGLPYEQYF | TGTGCCAGCAGTGGCCAAGACGCGGGGCTCCCCTACGAGCAGTACTTC | TRBJ2-7 | many | NA | TRBV6-1 | 16
CASRVRGGTEAFF | TGTGCCAGCAGGGTTAGGGGGGGCACTGAAGCTTTCTTT | TRBJ1-1 | few | NA | TRBV12-3/TRBV12-4 | 13
CASWTTESSYEQYF | TGTGCCAGTTGGACGACGGAGAGCTCCTACGAGCAGTACTTC | TRBJ2-7 | many | NA | TRBV19 | 14
CASLGPPTGLEQYF | TGTGCCAGCTTGGGACCCCCGACGGGGCTCGAGCAGTACTTC | TRBJ2-7 | NA | NA | TRBV11-2 | 14
CASSFKGLGSGANVLTF | TGTGCCAGCAGTTTTAAGGGCTTGGGCTCTGGGGCCAACGTCCTGACTTTC | TRBJ2-6 | NA | NA | TRBV12-3/TRBV12-4 | 17
CASSPQANTEAFF | TGTGCCAGCAGCCCACAGGCCAACACTGAAGCTTTCTTT | TRBJ1-1 | few | NA | TRBV11-2 | 13
CASSYNSASYEQYF | TGTGCCAGCAGTTACAACAGCGCTTCCTACGAGCAGTACTTC | TRBJ2-7 | NA | NA | TRBV6-2/TRBV6-3 | 14
CASSLYGYTF | TGTGCCAGCAGCTTGTATGGCTACACCTTC | TRBJ1-2 | many | NA | TRBV7-8 | 10
CASGARAEPYEQYF | TGTGCCAGCGGTGCACGGGCGGAACCCTACGAGCAGTACTTC | TRBJ2-7 | NA | NA | TRBV6-1 | 14
CASSQGGFNTEAFF | TGTGCCAGCAGCCAAGGGGGTTTTAACACTGAAGCTTTCTTT | TRBJ1-1 | NA | NA | TRBV3-1 | 14
CSVGTPTYF | TGCAGCGTGGGGACTCCGACGTACTTC | TRBJ2-5 | many | NA | TRBV29-1 | 9
CATSEGDAGGYTF | TGTGCCACCAGTGAAGGTGACGCGGGTGGCTACACCTTC | TRBJ1-2 | many | NA | TRBV24-1 | 13
CASTPSGRGSYEQYF | TGTGCCAGCACCCCATCGGGGCGAGGGTCCTACGAGCAGTACTTC | TRBJ2-7 | many | NA | TRBV6-2/TRBV6-3 | 15
CASSLGVAGYEQYF | TGTGCCAGCAGCTTAGGGGTAGCGGGGTACGAGCAGTACTTC | TRBJ2-7 | once | TRBD2 | TRBV7-2 | 14
CASSSTPGRTYEQYF | TGTGCCAGCAGCTCAACGCCGGGACGGACCTACGAGCAGTACTTC | TRBJ2-7 | many | NA | TRBV7-6 | 15
CASSTQQPQHF | TGTGCCAGCAGTACACAACAGCCCCAGCATTTT | TRBJ1-5 | NA | NA | TRBV28 | 11